The clone carrying this TCR beta chain showed up just a few times. The antigen is unknown. This sample's time point: week 23, last vaccination. Vaccinated patients received 300 ug of mutant IDH1 20-mer peptide per dose, with topical imiquimod. This entry is derived from a study of a mutant IDH1 vaccine in newly diagnosed glioma. The overall study: Vaccines began 4-6 weeks after radiotherapy alone, or with temozolomide cycles. Standard pretreatment was either radiotherapy, temozolomide, or, for most, radiochemotherapy with temozolomide.

Only in-frame clones appear in the TCRdb table, and some are missing; sequencing was by immunoSEQ multiplex PCR. Of approximately 39,000 clones in the sample, about four fifths are singletons; the top ten hold 5.1%. Germline-derived CDR1 and CDR2 are WNHNN and SYGVQD (reference sequence). With V trimmed by 6 bases and J by 4 bases, 3 bases remained unmatched. This CDR3 is 13 amino acids long. The chain uses TRBV10-1 and TRBJ2-5; 9 nucleotides match TRBD2. The material sequenced was PBMCs, taken from a glioma patient whose treatment included an IDH1 peptide vaccine. The sequence came from a man aged 35 to 55 with glioma. The CDR3: CASSALAGETQYF. The CDR3 coding sequence is TGCGCCAGCAGCGCACTAGCGGGAGAGACCCAGTACTTC.